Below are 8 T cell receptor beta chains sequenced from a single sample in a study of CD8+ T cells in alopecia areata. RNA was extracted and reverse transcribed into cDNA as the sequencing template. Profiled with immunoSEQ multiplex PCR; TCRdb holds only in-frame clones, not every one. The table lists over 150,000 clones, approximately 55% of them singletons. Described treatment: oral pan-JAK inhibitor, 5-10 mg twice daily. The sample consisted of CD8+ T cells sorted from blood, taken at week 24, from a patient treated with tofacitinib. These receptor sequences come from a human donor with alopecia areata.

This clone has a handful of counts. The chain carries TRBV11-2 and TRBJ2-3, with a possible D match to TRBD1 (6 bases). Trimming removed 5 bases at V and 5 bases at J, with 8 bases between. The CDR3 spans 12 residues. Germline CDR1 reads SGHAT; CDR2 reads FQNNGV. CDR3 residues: CASSEGGDTQYF. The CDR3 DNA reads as TGTGCCAGCAGCGAAGGGGGAGATACGCAGTATTTT.

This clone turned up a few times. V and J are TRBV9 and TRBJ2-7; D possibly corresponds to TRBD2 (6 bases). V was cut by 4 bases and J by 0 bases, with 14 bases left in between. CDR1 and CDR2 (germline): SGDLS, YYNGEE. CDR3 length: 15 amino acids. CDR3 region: CASSPGPGSSYEQYF. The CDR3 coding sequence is TGTGCCAGCAGCCCGGGCCCCGGGAGCTCCTACGAGCAGTACTTC.

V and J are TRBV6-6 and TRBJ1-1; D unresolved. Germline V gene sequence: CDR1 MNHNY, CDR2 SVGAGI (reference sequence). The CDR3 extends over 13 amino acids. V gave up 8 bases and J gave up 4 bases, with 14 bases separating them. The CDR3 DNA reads TGTGCCAGCCGCGCAGGCACGGGCACTGAAGCTTTCTTT. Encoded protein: CASRAGTGTEAFF.

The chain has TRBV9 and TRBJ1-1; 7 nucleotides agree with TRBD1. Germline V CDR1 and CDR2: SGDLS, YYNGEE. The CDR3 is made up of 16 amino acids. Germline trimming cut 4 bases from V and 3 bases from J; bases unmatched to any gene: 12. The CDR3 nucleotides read TGTGCCAGCAGCCCCCGGACAGGTCGGGTGGACACTGAAGCTTTCTTT. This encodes CASSPRTGRVDTEAFF.

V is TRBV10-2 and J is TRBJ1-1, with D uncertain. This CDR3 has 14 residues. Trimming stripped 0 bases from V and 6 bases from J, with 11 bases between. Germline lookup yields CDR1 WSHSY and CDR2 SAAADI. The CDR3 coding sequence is TGCGCCAGCAGTGAGTCCAAGCTCAATCCTGAAGCTTTCTTT. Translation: CASSESKLNPEAFF.

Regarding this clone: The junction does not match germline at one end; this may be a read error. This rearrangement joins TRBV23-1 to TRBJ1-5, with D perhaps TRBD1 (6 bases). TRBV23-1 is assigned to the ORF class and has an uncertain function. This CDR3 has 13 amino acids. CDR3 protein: CASSGGSNQPQHF. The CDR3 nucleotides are TGCGCGAGCAGCGGGGGCAGCAATCAGCCCCAGCATTTT.

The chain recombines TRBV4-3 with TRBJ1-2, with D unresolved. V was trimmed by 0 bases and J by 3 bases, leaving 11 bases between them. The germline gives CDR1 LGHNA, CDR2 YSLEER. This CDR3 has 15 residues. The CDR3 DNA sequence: TGCGCCAGCAGCCAAGACGTCGGGAGCTACTATGGCTACACCTTC. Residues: CASSQDVGSYYGYTF.

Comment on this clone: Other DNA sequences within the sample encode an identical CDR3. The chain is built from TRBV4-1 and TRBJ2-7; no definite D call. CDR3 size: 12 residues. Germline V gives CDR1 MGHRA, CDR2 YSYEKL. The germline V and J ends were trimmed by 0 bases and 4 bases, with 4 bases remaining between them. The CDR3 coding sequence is TGCGCCAGCAGCCAAGACGGTTACGAGCAGTACTTC. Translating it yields CASSQDGYEQYF.